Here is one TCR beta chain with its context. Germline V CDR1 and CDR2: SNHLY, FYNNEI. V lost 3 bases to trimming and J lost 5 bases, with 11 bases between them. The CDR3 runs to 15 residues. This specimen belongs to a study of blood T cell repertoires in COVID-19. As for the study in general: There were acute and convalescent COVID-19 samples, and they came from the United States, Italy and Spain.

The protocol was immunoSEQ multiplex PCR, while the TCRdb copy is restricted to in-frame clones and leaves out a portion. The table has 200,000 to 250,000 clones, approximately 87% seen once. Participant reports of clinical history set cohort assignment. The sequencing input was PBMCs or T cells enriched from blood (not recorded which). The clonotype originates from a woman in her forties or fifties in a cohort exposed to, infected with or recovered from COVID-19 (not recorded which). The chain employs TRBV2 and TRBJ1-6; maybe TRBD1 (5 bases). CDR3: CASSDQGADNSPLHF. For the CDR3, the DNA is TGTGCCAGCAGTGACCAGGGTGCGGATAATTCACCCCTCCACTTT.